A selection of T cell receptor beta chains follows, all from one sample in a study of blood T cell repertoires in COVID-19. Clones were read by immunoSEQ multiplex PCR, and TCRdb kept only the in-frame ones, dropping some. The sample has around 230,000 clones; around four fifths are singletons. The source material was peripheral blood. These receptors were obtained from a woman aged 55-70 years with active or convalescent COVID-19. CDR3s include the opening cysteine and the closing phenylalanine or tryptophan. Each record gives: J gene, clone size, V gene, CDR3 length, D gene, CDR3 protein, CDR3 DNA. The D gene is left open where the match is weak. Some rows have no size entry. The others give once, few or many, or a class for an expanded clone.

>TRBJ1-5|-|TRBV5-1|14|TRBD1
CASSTTGDNQPQHF
TGCGCCAGCAGCACTACAGGGGATAATCAGCCCCAGCATTTT
>TRBJ2-6|-|TRBV5-1|15|-
CASSYRTAGANVLTF
TGCGCCAGCAGCTATCGGACAGCTGGGGCCAACGTCCTGACTTTC
>TRBJ1-3|-|TRBV6-5|15|TRBD1
CASRPTGAIGNTIYF
TGTGCCAGCAGGCCGACAGGGGCGATTGGGAACACCATATATTTT
>TRBJ2-5|many|TRBV5-1|14|-
CASSLGGGVETQYF
TGCGCCAGCAGCTTGGGTGGCGGGGTCGAGACCCAGTACTTC
>TRBJ1-2|-|TRBV19|15|TRBD1
CASSTGGDRDLGYTF
TGTGCCAGTAGTACAGGCGGAGACAGGGATCTTGGCTACACCTTC
>TRBJ1-1|few|TRBV10-3|13|-
CASNRDLNTEAFF
TGTGCCAGTAACCGGGATTTGAACACTGAAGCTTTCTTT
>TRBJ2-7|-|TRBV13|12|-
CASSPDRYEQYF
TGTGCCAGCAGCCCCGACAGATACGAGCAGTACTTC
>TRBJ2-7|few|TRBV11-2|16|TRBD1
CASSLTAGQGSYEQYF
TGTGCCAGCAGCCTTACTGCCGGACAGGGGTCCTACGAGCAGTACTTC
>TRBJ2-2|few|TRBV9|12|TRBD1
CASSQGTGELFF
TGTGCCAGCTCACAGGGGACCGGGGAGCTGTTTTTT
>TRBJ1-2|-|TRBV2|14|-
CASSENRGTGGYTF
TGTGCCAGCAGTGAGAATCGGGGGACGGGAGGCTACACCTTC
>TRBJ2-1|-|TRBV7-6|16|TRBD2
CASSLQAGGAYNEQFF
TGTGCCAGCAGCTTACAGGCGGGGGGCGCCTACAATGAGCAGTTCTTC
>TRBJ1-4|-|TRBV5-4|14|TRBD1
CASSLGQNNEKLFF
TGTGCCAGCAGCCTGGGACAGAATAATGAAAAACTGTTTTTT
>TRBJ1-2|-|TRBV18|17|TRBD1
CASSPAGQWSGNYGYTF
TGTGCCAGCTCACCCGCGGGACAGTGGAGTGGTAACTATGGCTACACCTTC
>TRBJ2-7|-|TRBV6-5|15|-
CASSYEATSSYEQYF
TGTGCCAGCAGTTATGAGGCTACCTCCTCCTACGAGCAGTACTTC
>TRBJ1-2|-|TRBV4-1|18|TRBD1
CASSQQPPGQVIGYGYTF
TGCGCCAGCAGCCAACAACCCCCGGGACAGGTGATTGGCTATGGCTACACCTTC
>TRBJ1-6|-|TRBV6-1|17|-
CASSEAVYTGYNSPLHF
TGTGCCAGCAGTGAAGCGGTCTATACGGGCTATAATTCACCCCTCCACTTT
>TRBJ2-5|-|TRBV30|12|-
CAWSTGSVAQYF
TGTGCCTGGAGTACAGGGAGTGTGGCCCAGTACTTC
>TRBJ2-7|once|TRBV5-1|12|-
CASRVSSYEQYF
TGCGCCAGCAGGGTCAGCTCCTACGAGCAGTACTTC
>TRBJ1-1|-|TRBV19|14|-
CASTQQGGNTEAFF
TGTGCCAGTACTCAACAGGGCGGGAACACTGAAGCTTTCTTT
>TRBJ1-1|-|TRBV18|13|-
CASSPGVNTEAFF
TGTGCCAGCTCACCTGGAGTGAACACTGAAGCTTTCTTT
>TRBJ1-1|-|TRBV2|17|TRBD1
CASILGGTGAGGTEAFF
TGTGCCAGCATCCTTGGGGGGACAGGGGCGGGTGGCACTGAAGCTTTCTTT
>TRBJ2-5|-|TRBV19|15|TRBD2
CASSIEPGTRKTQYF
TGTGCCAGTAGTATAGAGCCCGGGACTAGGAAGACCCAGTACTTC
>TRBJ2-7|few|TRBV19|14|-
CASSEVQGHYEQYF
TGTGCCAGTAGCGAAGTACAGGGCCACTACGAGCAGTACTTC
>TRBJ1-2|-|TRBV18|13|-
CASSRGTNYGYTF
TGTGCCAGCTCGCGAGGAACTAACTATGGCTACACCTTC
>TRBJ2-1|-|TRBV6-1|15|-
CASSEFGGLNNEQFF
TGTGCCAGCAGTGAATTCGGGGGGCTTAACAATGAGCAGTTCTTC
>TRBJ2-4|few|TRBV16|16|-
CASSQPTTTGRNIQYF
TGTGCCAGCAGCCAACCGACGACCACCGGGAGAAACATTCAGTACTTC
>TRBJ1-2|-|TRBV19|15|-
CASSIVGREEYGYTF
TGTGCCAGTAGTATAGTTGGCAGGGAAGAGTATGGCTACACCTTC
>TRBJ1-2|-|TRBV29-1|13|-
CSVVGESNYGYTF
TGCAGCGTTGTGGGCGAGTCTAACTATGGCTACACCTTC
>TRBJ1-5|-|TRBV2|14|-
CASSEGGGGQPQHF
TGTGCCAGCAGTGAAGGTGGGGGCGGCCAGCCCCAGCATTTT